The entry that follows covers one T cell receptor beta chain sequence. Its target is not known. The sample is drawn from a study of cytomegalovirus exposure and HLA in healthy donors. Study-level results: TRBV6-2, TRBV6-3 and some other V segments were excluded as indistinguishable. Most TCR sequences were rare, but some public TCRs occurred in many donors. The records held CMV serostatus as the only immune exposure information. Approximately 18,000 TCR beta sequences were associated with HLA alleles at 0.05 false discovery rate in a later analysis.

V shed 6 bases and J 8 bases; nucleotides not matched to a gene: 7. Germline V gives CDR1 SQVTM, CDR2 ANQGSEA. The CDR3 is made up of 13 amino acids. The PCR used 60 Vbeta and 13 Jbeta primers. The assay was immunoSEQ multiplex PCR, and TCRdb's table has in-frame clones only and misses some. The repertoire holds some 150,000 clones, with around 72% as singletons. The sample comprised PBMCs. V usage is TRBV29-1 and J usage is TRBJ2-1; TRBD2 agrees at 10 bases. The receptor was isolated from a human donor in good health. CDR3 coding DNA: TGCAGCGTGCGAACTAGCGGGGCCCATGAGCAGTTCTTC. Protein product: CSVRTSGAHEQFF.